The clone carrying this T cell receptor beta chain was seen more than once but under ten times. What it binds is unknown. This sample stems from a study of T cell responses to AZD1222 COVID-19 vaccine. Whole-study findings and limits: After the peak T cell response, and only then, were repertoires sampled. Spike was spanned by vaccine-associated CD4 TCRs, which were dominant at 160-218 and 743-854. Following two doses of AZD1222, Spike-specific TCR breadth and depth rose. Most donors were white British, females outnumbered males, and clonal diversity was possibly underestimated.

The assay was immunoSEQ multiplex PCR, and TCRdb's table has in-frame clones only and misses some. The table shows 120,000 to 150,000 clones, with under 95% occurring only once. The sequence was obtained from an adult who received the AZD1222 COVID-19 vaccine. Source: peripheral blood, taken 28 days after the second AZD1222 dose.

This CDR3 reads CASSTTGVTSPLHF. CDR3 in DNA: TGTGCCAGCAGTACGACAGGGGTAACTTCACCCCTCCACTTT. This rearrangement joins TRBV6-5 to TRBJ1-6; 8 bases are a match to TRBD1. With V trimmed by 5 bases and J by 9 bases, 6 bases remained unmatched. CDR1 is MNHEY and CDR2 is SVGAGI in the germline V gene. CDR3 length: 14 amino acids.